The 2 T cell receptor beta chains below come from one sample, sequenced in a study of cytomegalovirus exposure and HLA in healthy donors. Primers: 60 Vbeta forward and 13 Jbeta reverse. Clones were sequenced by immunoSEQ multiplex PCR, and TCRdb holds only the in-frame ones, with some missing. The data show 100,000 to 150,000 clones, about four fifths seen once. Sequencing was performed on PBMCs. These receptors all stem from a woman aged 50 to 60 in good health and CMV-seropositive.

The V gene is TRBV6-6, the J gene TRBJ2-1; 8 bases map to TRBD2. Germline CDR1 and CDR2: MNHNY and SVGAGI (reference sequence). This CDR3 is 14 amino acids long. The V segment lost 2 bases and the J segment 6 bases; nucleotides outside the gene matches: 3. The chain's CDR3 is CASSYVAGINEQFF. CDR3 in DNA: TGTGCCAGCAGTTACGTAGCGGGGATCAATGAGCAGTTCTTC.

V gene TRBV4-2 combines with J gene TRBJ2-1; 8 bases map to TRBD2. The CDR3 sequence is 16 residues long. Per germline, CDR1 LGHNA and CDR2 YNFKEQ. V was clipped by 4 bases and J by 7 bases; unmatched bases: 12. The CDR3 loop is CASSPSGGRPSNEQFF. The CDR3 region has the DNA TGTGCCAGCAGCCCCTCGGGAGGGAGGCCGAGTAATGAGCAGTTCTTC.